The 28 T cell receptor beta chains reported below all come from one sample, sequenced in a study of cytomegalovirus exposure and HLA in healthy donors. PCR primers comprised 60 Vbeta and 13 Jbeta primers. TCRdb keeps only in-frame clones here, not all; method: immunoSEQ multiplex PCR. The table lists 170,000 or so clones, around four fifths of them singletons. Material for sequencing was PBMCs. Source of these receptors: a woman aged 45-65 years in good health and CMV-seropositive.

The rearrangement uses TRBV30 and TRBJ1-1; TRBD1 agrees at 10 bases. CDR1 GTSNPN and CDR2 SVGIG come from the germline V gene (reference sequence). The CDR3 runs 14 residues. V was pared by 1 base and J by 5 bases, with 4 bases of the junction left unmatched. CDR3 amino acids: CAWSEGQGMTEAFF. The CDR3 bases are TGTGCCTGGAGTGAGGGACAGGGGATGACTGAAGCTTTCTTT.

Here the CDR3 DNA reads TGTGCCAGCACCCAACGGCAGGGGAGCACCGGGGAGCTGTTTTTT. Translated: CASTQRQGSTGELFF. The chain couples TRBV2 to TRBJ2-2; D might be TRBD1 (6 bases). Trimming pared 7 bases from V and 4 bases from J, leaving 16 bases between. The V gene's germline CDR1 is SNHLY and CDR2 FYNNEI. The CDR3 length is 15 residues.

The rearrangement links TRBV2 to TRBJ2-2; a possible D gene is TRBD1 (5 bases). Trimming took 6 bases from V and 6 from J, leaving 11 bases between them. CDR1 and CDR2 from the germline V gene are SNHLY and FYNNEI. The length of the CDR3 is 13 residues. DNA for the CDR3: TGTGCCAGCAGGGACGACAGTCCCGGGGAGCTGTTTTTT. This sequence encodes CASRDDSPGELFF.

The sample holds a few counts of this clone. This chain joins TRBV5-1 and TRBJ2-5; 7 nucleotides agree with TRBD2. This CDR3 comprises 14 residues. Trimming cost V 1 base and J 4 bases; bases outside gene matches: 4. Germline V gene lookup returns CDR1 SGHRS and CDR2 YFSETQ. The DNA for the CDR3 is TGCGCCAGCAGCTTGAACTGGGGGGGAGAGACCCAGTACTTC. It translates to CASSLNWGGETQYF. The whole variable domain, filled in from reference TRBV5-1 and TRBJ2-5, reads KAGVTQTPRYLIKTRGQQVTLSCSPISGHRSVSWYQQTPGQGLQFLFEYFSETQRNKGNFPGRFSGRQFSNSRSEMNVSTLELGDSALYLCASSLNWGGETQYFGPGTRLLVL.

The V gene is TRBV9, the J gene TRBJ2-2, with a possible D match to TRBD2 (7 bases). Per germline, CDR1 SGDLS and CDR2 YYNGEE. The V gene lost 2 bases and the J gene lost 5 bases, with 16 bases spanning the gap. The CDR3 has 16 residues. CDR3 loop: CASSVTGGGATGELFF. In DNA form, the CDR3 reads TGTGCCAGCAGCGTTACAGGAGGGGGGGCTACCGGGGAGCTGTTTTTT.

This chain connects TRBV7-9 to TRBJ1-1; 9 nucleotides match TRBD1. V lost 5 bases and J lost 4; bases outside the gene matches: 5. CDR3 length: 14 amino acids. Looked up from germline, CDR1 is SEHNR and CDR2 is FQNEAQ (reference sequence). CDR3 residues: CASSPQQGATEAFF. CDR3 nucleotide sequence: TGTGCCAGCAGCCCCCAACAGGGGGCCACTGAAGCTTTCTTT.

The chain joins TRBV9 to TRBJ2-5; no reliable D call. The germline V gene encodes CDR1 SGDLS and CDR2 YYNGEE. V was clipped by 0 bases and J by 1 base, with 16 bases between them. The length of the CDR3 is 17 residues. For the CDR3, the DNA is TGTGCCAGCAGCGTAGGGTTCGAGTGGGCGACCCAAGAGACCCAGTACTTC. Protein product: CASSVGFEWATQETQYF.

Concerning this clone itself: The same CDR3 is also encoded by other DNA sequences in this sample. The rearrangement joins TRBV7-8 to TRBJ1-5, with 7 bases that match TRBD1. The V gene end was trimmed by 5 bases and the J gene end by 3 bases; junction bases not matched to a gene: 7. Germline loops: CDR1 SGHVS, CDR2 FQNEAQ. This CDR3 comprises 15 residues. CDR3 DNA: TGTGCCAGCAGCAAAGGGCAGGGGGTCAATCAGCCCCAGCATTTT. This codes for CASSKGQGVNQPQHF.

The V and J genes are TRBV4-1 and TRBJ1-2; 10 bases match TRBD1. CDR1 is MGHRA and CDR2 is YSYEKL in the germline V gene. V gave up 0 bases and J gave up 5 bases; unmatched junction bases: 3. The CDR3 has 15 amino acids. CDR3 nucleotide sequence: TGCGCCAGCAGCCAAGAGCAGGACAGGGGGTATGGCTACACCTTC. It codes for CASSQEQDRGYGYTF.

CDR3 in DNA: TGCGCCAGCAGCGCGGGACAGCCCTATGGCTACACCTTC. This translates into CASSAGQPYGYTF. The J gene is TRBJ1-2, the V gene TRBV5-1; 7 positions match TRBD1. V shed 4 bases, J shed 4 bases, and the junction held 4 bases outside the gene matches. Germline CDR1 reads SGHRS; CDR2 reads YFSETQ. The CDR3 has 13 residues.

This clone appeared a single time. This chain connects TRBV19 to TRBJ1-2, with TRBD1 matching over 8 bases. With 5 bases clipped from V and 0 bases from J, the junction kept 8 bases outside the gene matches. The length of the CDR3 is 16 residues. Germline lookup yields CDR1 LNHDA and CDR2 SQIVND (reference sequence). In nucleotides, the CDR3 is TGTGCCAGTAGTTCGGGACAGGTAGCTTCTAACTATGGCTACACCTTC. This translates into CASSSGQVASNYGYTF.

This chain connects TRBV18 to TRBJ2-3; 7 nucleotides line up with TRBD1. Germline-derived CDR1 and CDR2 are KGHSH and LQKENI. Losses at the gene ends were 1 base for V and 3 bases for J; bases not matched to a gene: 7. The CDR3 length is 16 residues. CDR3 DNA: TGTGCCAGCTCACCACTCCAGGGGGTCGGGACAGATACGCAGTATTTT. This codes for CASSPLQGVGTDTQYF.

V usage is TRBV5-1 and J usage is TRBJ2-4, with 8 bases matching TRBD2. This CDR3 has 16 residues. Germline values: CDR1 SGHRS, CDR2 YFSETQ. V dropped 4 bases and J dropped 5; count of bases not matched to a gene: 11. CDR3 sequence (DNA): TGCGCCAGCAGCAGGGGACTAGTTGGGGTGGAAAACATTCAGTACTTC. It translates to CASSRGLVGVENIQYF.

V and J are TRBV7-9 and TRBJ1-2; D not certain. This CDR3 is 12 amino acids long. The V gene's germline CDR1 is SEHNR and CDR2 FQNEAQ (reference sequence). Trimming left V 1 base short and J 8 bases short, with 8 bases between. CDR3 DNA sequence: TGTGCCAGCAGCTTAGGGTCTCAGGGCTACACCTTC. This sequence encodes CASSLGSQGYTF.

The rearrangement uses TRBV7-8 and TRBJ2-7, with TRBD1 identical over 11 bases. After removal of 5 bases from V and 10 bases from J, the junction contained 7 bases not matched to a gene. Germline lookup yields CDR1 SGHVS and CDR2 FQNEAQ. CDR3 length: 13 amino acids. This chain's CDR3 is CASSIGTGGRQYF. The DNA for the CDR3 is TGTGCCAGCAGCATCGGGACAGGGGGTAGACAGTACTTC.

The V call is TRBV5-1, the J call TRBJ2-3; D possibly corresponds to TRBD2 (6 bases). The germline V and J ends were trimmed by 0 bases and 12 bases, with 17 bases remaining between them. Germline CDR1 SGHRS, CDR2 YFSETQ. This CDR3 spans 14 amino acids. The CDR3 sequence is CASSLDGQRGGQYF. In DNA, the CDR3 is TGCGCCAGCAGCTTGGACGGCCAGAGGGGAGGTCAGTATTTT.

The sample holds one count of this clone. The chain joins TRBV2 to TRBJ1-6; TRBD1 is a possible D gene (6 bases). The CDR3 sequence is 18 residues long. The V end was cut by 6 bases, the J end by 4 bases, with 22 bases between. Germline CDR1 SNHLY, CDR2 FYNNEI. The CDR3 region has the DNA TGTGCCAGCAGCAGGGGTACCCATACCCCAGATTATAATTCACCCCTCCACTTT. As protein: CASSRGTHTPDYNSPLHF.

The chain employs TRBV10-3 and TRBJ2-5; D is unresolved. The J call may not be correct, given that the DNA end is closer to TRBJ2-7. CDR1 is ENHRY and CDR2 is SYGVKD in the germline V gene. The CDR3 runs 16 residues. The CDR3 region has the DNA TGTGCCATCAGTGAGTCGAGTGGGCTTCGTTCCTACGAGCAGTACTTC. This codes for CAISESSGLRSYEQYF.

V usage is TRBV19 and J usage is TRBJ2-5, with D unresolved. Per germline, CDR1 LNHDA and CDR2 SQIVND (reference sequence). The CDR3 contains 14 residues. V lost 1 base and J 5 bases, leaving 11 bases between the germline ends. CDR3 residues: CASSIAPFGETQYF. In DNA form, the CDR3 reads TGTGCCAGTAGTATAGCCCCCTTCGGTGAGACCCAGTACTTC.

This clone was detected a few times. The rearrangement joins TRBV5-1 to TRBJ2-1, with TRBD2 identical over 11 bases. Losses at the gene ends were 5 bases for V and 2 bases for J; bases not matched to a gene: 9. This CDR3 is 17 amino acids long. Looked up from germline, CDR1 is SGHRS and CDR2 is YFSETQ. The DNA for the CDR3 is TGCGCCAGCAGATCAATTAGCGGGGGGGCAGCCTACAATGAGCAGTTCTTC. It yields the protein CASRSISGGAAYNEQFF.

The rearrangement uses TRBV5-4 and TRBJ2-3; 8 bases match TRBD2. Germline V lookup: CDR1 SGHNT, CDR2 YYREEE (reference sequence). The CDR3 totals 16 residues. The junction had 5 bases not matched to a gene; V was cut back by 0 bases and J by 2 bases. The CDR3 nucleotides are TGTGCCAGCAGCTTGGGACAGCGGGGGCACACAGATACGCAGTATTTT. Translating gives CASSLGQRGHTDTQYF.

The chain links TRBV11-3 to TRBJ1-1; no definite D call. This CDR3 spans 13 amino acids. The germline V gene has CDR1 SGHNT and CDR2 YENEEA. Trimming pared 1 base from V and 8 bases from J, leaving 11 bases between. CDR3 amino acids: CASSLASSGEAFF. The CDR3 region has the DNA TGTGCCAGCAGCTTAGCATCCTCCGGGGAAGCTTTCTTT.

The V call is TRBV2, the J call TRBJ2-1; 11 nucleotides align to TRBD2. There are 14 residues in the CDR3. V gave up 1 base and J gave up 7 bases; unmatched junction bases: 0. The germline V gene encodes CDR1 SNHLY and CDR2 FYNNEI. DNA for the CDR3: TGTGCCAGCAGTGAAGGACTAGCGGGAAATGAGCAGTTCTTC. Protein sequence: CASSEGLAGNEQFF.

This clone turned up a few times. The chain couples TRBV25-1 to TRBJ1-1; a weak D match, TRBD1 (6 bases). From germline, CDR1 is MGHDK and CDR2 SYGVNS. Trimming removed 4 bases at V and 3 bases at J, with 9 bases between. The CDR3 sequence is 13 residues long. CDR3 region: CASSVTGYTEAFF. The CDR3, as DNA: TGTGCCAGCAGTGTAACAGGGTACACTGAAGCTTTCTTT. Based on the CDR3 plus reference TRBV25-1 and TRBJ1-1, the full variable domain is EADIYQTPRYLVIGTGKKITLECSQTMGHDKMYWYQQDPGMELHLIHYSYGVNSTEKGDLSSESTVSRIRTEHFPLTLESARPSHTSQYLCASSVTGYTEAFFGQGTRLTVV.

This clone was counted a single time. The V and J genes are TRBV6-5 and TRBJ1-5; D is unresolved. The CDR3 loop spans 13 amino acids. The V gene's germline CDR1 is MNHEY and CDR2 SVGAGI. Trimming left V 6 bases short and J 0 bases short, with 6 bases between. CDR3 nucleotides: TGTGCCAGCAGCCCCAGTAGCAATCAGCCCCAGCATTTT. Translated: CASSPSSNQPQHF.

This chain uses TRBV5-4 with TRBJ2-5, with D possibly matching TRBD2 (6 bases). The CDR3 spans 15 residues. Germline CDR1 is SGHNT and CDR2 is YYREEE (reference sequence). V lost 3 bases and J 2 bases, leaving 14 bases between the germline ends. CDR3 sequence: CASSSFGTQQETQYF. CDR3 coding DNA: TGTGCCAGCAGCTCTTTCGGGACTCAACAAGAGACCCAGTACTTC.

This rearrangement joins TRBV2 to TRBJ2-7, with 10 nucleotides matching TRBD1. Germline CDR1 is SNHLY and CDR2 is FYNNEI. After removal of 7 bases from V and 11 bases from J, the junction contained 11 bases not matched to a gene. The CDR3 is made up of 13 amino acids. CDR3 in amino acids: CASMGGTGVREYF. The CDR3 bases are TGTGCCAGCATGGGAGGGACAGGGGTTAGGGAGTACTTC.

This chain joins TRBV7-3 and TRBJ2-1, with TRBD1 matching over 9 bases. The V and J ends lost 4 bases and 0 bases, in that order; junction bases with no gene match: 16. The CDR3 spans 20 residues. CDR1 and CDR2 from the germline V gene are SGHTA and FQGTGA. CDR3 amino acids: CASSSIPGQGPFHSYNEQFF. The CDR3 DNA sequence: TGTGCCAGCAGCTCCATTCCGGGACAGGGACCCTTTCACTCCTACAATGAGCAGTTCTTC.